This T cell receptor (beta chain) comes out of a study of blood T cell repertoires in COVID-19. Overall study: COVID-19 samples collected from the United States, Italy and Spain covered acute and convalescent phases.

The CDR3 is 14 residues long. Germline CDR1 is LNHNV and CDR2 is YYDKDF (reference sequence). Trimming stripped 0 bases from V and 13 bases from J, with 16 bases between. Sequencing used immunoSEQ multiplex PCR; TCRdb keeps in-frame clones, though not all of them. Among around 270,000 clones listed, around 82% were seen once. Followed over time, Seattle patients had been enrolled while infection was active. The V call is TRBV15, the J call TRBJ2-1; the D gene is possibly TRBD2 (6 bases). This TCR was recovered from a person aged 65 to 85 with COVID-19, enrolled during active disease. Sequencing was done on a sample of peripheral blood. Here the CDR3 reads CATSRDRGRDSQFF. In DNA, the CDR3 is TGTGCCACCAGCAGAGACCGCGGCCGGGACTCACAGTTCTTC.